Here is one T cell receptor beta chain with its context. Amplification targeted the TCR beta CDR3 regions, with RNA transcripts as the source material. HTBI-primed RT-PCR formed the first round, and a multiplex PCR formed the second. In TCRdb, the multiplex PCR reads were re-called with MiXCR into one record per CDR3 protein. Here the sample spans around 660,000 distinct CDR3 sequences, over 40% being singletons. V was pared by 5 bases and J by 12 bases, with 12 bases of the junction left unmatched. Germline V lookup: CDR1 SGHTA, CDR2 FQGNSA. This CDR3 has 13 amino acids. The sample comes from a study of Graves' ophthalmopathy and Graves' hyperthyroidism.

Sample: peripheral blood. The J gene is TRBJ1-2, the V gene TRBV7-2; TRBD1 matches at 7 bases. The source of this sequence is an adult man with Graves' ophthalmopathy. CDR3 in amino acids: CASSPGQLSGNTF. In DNA form, the CDR3 reads TGTGCCAGCAGCCCGGGACAGCTCTCTGGAAACACCTTC.